What follows describes a single TCR beta chain. The data derive from a study of shared clonotypes between healthy human individuals. The V end lost 5 bases, the J end lost 4 bases, and 23 bases lay between the germline ends. CDR1 MDHEN and CDR2 SYDVKM come from the germline V gene. The CDR3 loop spans 17 amino acids. Execution of the assay was at deep level. Only in-frame clones appear in the TCRdb table, and some are missing; sequencing was by immunoSEQ multiplex PCR. The sample has about half a million clones, approximately 84% seen once. Adult Caucasians living in Nashville, Tennessee made up all of the donors.

The clonotype originates from a woman between 40 and 55 years old in good health. Some clones in this sample may be carry-over from other donors' samples. The gene calls are TRBV28 and TRBJ1-1; D not resolved. Sequenced material: PBMCs. The CDR3 protein is CASSPHAWLGLGTEAFF. The CDR3 region has the DNA TGTGCCAGCAGTCCGCATGCTTGGTTGGGGTTAGGCACTGAAGCTTTCTTT.